A selection of T cell receptor beta chains follows, all from one sample in a study of blood T cell repertoires in COVID-19. Using immunoSEQ multiplex PCR, the repertoire was profiled, and TCRdb retains in-frame clones only, with some absent. Among about 210,000 clones listed, roughly 80% were seen once. Source material: peripheral blood. These receptors came from a woman of 80 years or more with COVID-19, enrolled during active disease. CDR3s include the opening cysteine and the closing phenylalanine or tryptophan. A D gene is named only where the DNA matches it firmly. Some rows have no size entry. The others give once, few or many, or a class for an expanded clone.

V gene	clone size	J gene	D gene	CDR3 protein	CDR3 DNA
TRBV14	.	TRBJ1-1	.	CASSPGGMAFF	TGTGCCAGCAGCCCGGGGGGAATGGCTTTCTTT
TRBV10-3	.	TRBJ2-1	TRBD2	CAISEPGAGGNEQFF	TGTGCCATCAGTGAACCGGGGGCGGGGGGAAATGAGCAGTTCTTC
TRBV6-6	.	TRBJ1-4	.	CASKESTNEKLFF	TGTGCCAGCAAGGAGTCAACTAATGAAAAACTGTTTTTT
TRBV7-9	.	TRBJ1-1	.	CARIEFDMNTEAFF	TGTGCCAGAATTGAATTTGACATGAACACTGAAGCTTTCTTT
TRBV5-1	.	TRBJ2-7	.	CASSESGGHYEQYF	TGCGCCAGCAGCGAGTCGGGGGGACACTACGAGCAGTACTTC
TRBV24-1	.	TRBJ1-5	TRBD1	CATSDRQGRVNQPQHF	TGTGCCACCAGTGATCGACAGGGGAGGGTCAATCAGCCCCAGCATTTT
TRBV4-1	.	TRBJ2-5	.	CASSQGSIPPQETQYF	TGCGCCAGCAGCCAAGGGAGTATACCCCCCCAAGAGACCCAGTACTTC
TRBV15	.	TRBJ1-5	.	CATSRVRDGGQSQPQHF	TGTGCCACCAGCAGAGTCCGGGACGGGGGGCAGAGTCAGCCCCAGCATTTT
TRBV10-3	.	TRBJ2-5	.	CAIRPGLEKETQYF	TGTGCCATCAGACCGGGACTGGAGAAAGAGACCCAGTACTTC
TRBV5-1	.	TRBJ1-5	.	CASSLAPGNQPQHF	TGCGCCAGCAGCTTGGCCCCGGGAAATCAGCCCCAGCATTTT
TRBV15	.	TRBJ2-1	TRBD2	CATSRGGGGALEQFF	TGTGCCACCAGCAGAGGAGGCGGGGGGGCCCTTGAGCAGTTCTTC
TRBV7-5	once	TRBJ2-7	.	CASRPPGRGPHYEQYF	TGTGCCAGCCGCCCCCCGGGAAGAGGCCCCCACTACGAGCAGTACTTC
TRBV6-5	once	TRBJ2-7	TRBD2	CASRTFSGVWEQYF	TGTGCCAGTAGGACTTTTAGCGGGGTTTGGGAGCAGTACTTC
TRBV15	.	TRBJ2-5	.	CATSRQPGAEETQYF	TGTGCCACCAGCAGACAACCTGGGGCCGAGGAGACCCAGTACTTC
TRBV5-1	.	TRBJ2-1	TRBD2	CASSLNPSGTIVDEQFF	TGCGCCAGCAGCTTGAACCCTAGCGGGACAATCGTAGATGAGCAGTTCTTC
TRBV20-1	.	TRBJ2-1	.	CSASSLGSRGFF	TGCAGTGCTAGTAGTTTGGGGTCCCGGGGGTTCTTC
TRBV19	.	TRBJ1-5	.	CASSIGRQRDNQPQHF	TGTGCCAGTAGTATAGGTAGACAGCGGGATAATCAGCCCCAGCATTTT